Below, one T cell receptor beta chain is given with its context. The method was immunoSEQ multiplex PCR; TCRdb's version includes in-frame clones alone and lacks a portion of them. The data show 70,000 to 95,000 clones, roughly 80% seen once. The data were taken from a study of OX40 agonist ivuxolimab in advanced cancers. The germline V gene has CDR1 SGHRS and CDR2 YFSETQ. There are 14 residues in the CDR3. Trimming removed 4 bases from V and 0 bases from J, with 10 bases in between. This TCR came from an adult with an advanced solid tumor such as melanoma, head and neck, liver or kidney cancer. The sequencing used CD4+ or CD8+ T cells sorted from blood, collected in a trial of the OX40 agonist ivuxolimab. The V call is TRBV5-1, the J call TRBJ1-1; D gene unclear. DNA of the CDR3: TGCGCCAGCAGCATTGACATACTGAACACTGAAGCTTTCTTT. Protein: CASSIDILNTEAFF.